This T cell receptor beta chain was sequenced in a study of cytomegalovirus exposure and HLA in healthy donors. Study-level results: Several of the most significant clusters appeared linked to common viral pathogens, based on a later analysis.

PCR amplification relied on 60 Vbeta primers (plus 13 Jbeta primers). TCRdb keeps only in-frame clones here, not all; method: immunoSEQ multiplex PCR. This table holds 80,000 to 95,000 clones, 78% found once. As regards this clone: Its antigen is as yet unknown.

The CDR3 extends over 16 amino acids. Looked up from germline, CDR1 is MNHEY and CDR2 is SVGAGI. V shed 4 bases, J shed 0 bases, and the junction held 5 bases outside the gene matches. Input material: PBMCs. The V and J genes are TRBV6-5 and TRBJ2-4; TRBD1 aligns across 8 bases. The TCR was taken from a man younger than 35 in good health and CMV-seropositive. The CDR3 DNA sequence: TGTGCCAGCAGTTTGGACAGGGTGCTAGCCAAAAACATTCAGTACTTC. It encodes CASSLDRVLAKNIQYF.